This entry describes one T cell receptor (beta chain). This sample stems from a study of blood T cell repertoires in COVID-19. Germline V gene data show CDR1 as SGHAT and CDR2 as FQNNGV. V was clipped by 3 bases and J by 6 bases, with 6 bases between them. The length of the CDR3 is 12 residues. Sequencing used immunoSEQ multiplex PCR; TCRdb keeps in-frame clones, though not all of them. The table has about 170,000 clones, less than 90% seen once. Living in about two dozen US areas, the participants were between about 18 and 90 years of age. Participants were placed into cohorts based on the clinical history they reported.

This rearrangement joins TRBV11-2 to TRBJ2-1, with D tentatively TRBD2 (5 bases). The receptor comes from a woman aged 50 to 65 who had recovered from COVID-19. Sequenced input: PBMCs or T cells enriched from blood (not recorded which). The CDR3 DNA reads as TGTGCCAGCAGCTTCCGGGGCAATGAGCAGTTCTTC. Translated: CASSFRGNEQFF.